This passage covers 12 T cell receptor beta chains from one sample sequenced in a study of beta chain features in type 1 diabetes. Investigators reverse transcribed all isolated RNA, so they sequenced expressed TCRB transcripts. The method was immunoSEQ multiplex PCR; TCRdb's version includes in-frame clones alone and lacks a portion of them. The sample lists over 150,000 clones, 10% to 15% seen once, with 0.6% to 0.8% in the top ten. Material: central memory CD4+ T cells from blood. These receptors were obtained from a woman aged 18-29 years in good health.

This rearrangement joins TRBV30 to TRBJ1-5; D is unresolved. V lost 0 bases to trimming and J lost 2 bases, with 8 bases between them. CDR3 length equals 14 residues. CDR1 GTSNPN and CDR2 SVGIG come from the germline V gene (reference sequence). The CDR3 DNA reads TGTGCCTGGAGTGTAGGGCGGGGCAATCAGCCCCAGCATTTT. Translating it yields CAWSVGRGNQPQHF.

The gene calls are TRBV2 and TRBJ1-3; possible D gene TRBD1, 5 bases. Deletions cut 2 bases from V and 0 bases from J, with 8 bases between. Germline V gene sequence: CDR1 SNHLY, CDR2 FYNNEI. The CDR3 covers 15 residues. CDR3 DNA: TGTGCCAGCAGTGAACTGACAGCCTCTGGAAACACCATATATTTT. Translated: CASSELTASGNTIYF.

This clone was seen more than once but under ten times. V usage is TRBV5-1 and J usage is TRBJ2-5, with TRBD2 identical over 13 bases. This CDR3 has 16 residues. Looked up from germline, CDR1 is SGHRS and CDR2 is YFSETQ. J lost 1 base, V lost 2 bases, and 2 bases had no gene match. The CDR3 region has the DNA TGCGCCAGCAGCTTTCGACTAGCGGGAGGCCAAGAGACCCAGTACTTC. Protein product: CASSFRLAGGQETQYF.

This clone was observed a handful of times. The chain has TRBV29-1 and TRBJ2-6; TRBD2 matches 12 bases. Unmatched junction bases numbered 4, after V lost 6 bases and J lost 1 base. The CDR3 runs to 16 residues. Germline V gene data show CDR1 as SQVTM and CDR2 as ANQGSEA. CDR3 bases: TGCAGCGTCCCCGGGACTAGCGGGTCTGGGGCCAACGTCCTGACTTTC. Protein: CSVPGTSGSGANVLTF.

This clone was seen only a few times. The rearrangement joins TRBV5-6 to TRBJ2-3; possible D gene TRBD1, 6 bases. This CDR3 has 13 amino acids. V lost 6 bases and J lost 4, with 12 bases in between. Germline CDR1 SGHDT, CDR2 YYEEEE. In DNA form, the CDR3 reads TGTGCCAGCACCCTTAAGGGGGCAGATACGCAGTATTTT. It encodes CASTLKGADTQYF.

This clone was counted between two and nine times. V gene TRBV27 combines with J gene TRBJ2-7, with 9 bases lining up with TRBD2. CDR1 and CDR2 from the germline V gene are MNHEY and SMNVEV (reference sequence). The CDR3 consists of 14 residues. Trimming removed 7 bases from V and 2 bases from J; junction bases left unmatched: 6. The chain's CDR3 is CASNLAGRAYEQYF. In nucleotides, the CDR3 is TGTGCCAGCAACCTAGCGGGAAGGGCCTACGAGCAGTACTTC.

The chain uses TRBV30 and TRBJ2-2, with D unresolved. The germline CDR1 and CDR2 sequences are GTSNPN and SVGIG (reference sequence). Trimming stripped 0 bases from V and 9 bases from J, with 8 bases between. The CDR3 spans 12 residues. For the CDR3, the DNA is TGTGCCTGGAGTGTTGTTACTCGGGAGCTGTTTTTT. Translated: CAWSVVTRELFF.

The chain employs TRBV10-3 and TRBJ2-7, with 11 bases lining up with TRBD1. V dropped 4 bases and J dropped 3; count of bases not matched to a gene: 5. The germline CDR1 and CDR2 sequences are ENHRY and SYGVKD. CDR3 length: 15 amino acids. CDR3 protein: CAISVGTGGLYEQYF. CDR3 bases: TGTGCCATCAGTGTAGGGACAGGGGGACTCTACGAGCAGTACTTC.

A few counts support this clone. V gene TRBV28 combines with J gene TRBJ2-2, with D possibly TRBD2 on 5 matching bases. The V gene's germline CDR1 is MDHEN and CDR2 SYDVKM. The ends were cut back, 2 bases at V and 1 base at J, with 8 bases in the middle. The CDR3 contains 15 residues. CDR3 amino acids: CASSLIGMNTGELFF. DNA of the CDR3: TGTGCCAGCAGTTTAATCGGGATGAACACCGGGGAGCTGTTTTTT. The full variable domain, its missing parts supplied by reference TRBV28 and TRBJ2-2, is DVKVTQSSRYLVKRTGEKVFLECVQDMDHENMFWYRQDPGLGLRLIYFSYDVKMKEKGDIPEGYSVSREKKERFSLILESASTNQTSMYLCASSLIGMNTGELFFGEGSRLTVL.

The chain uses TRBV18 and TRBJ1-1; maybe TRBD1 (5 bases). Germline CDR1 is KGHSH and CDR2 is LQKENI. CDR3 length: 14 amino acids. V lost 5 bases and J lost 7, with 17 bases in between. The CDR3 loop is CASSNQGDRVEAFF. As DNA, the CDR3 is TGTGCCAGCTCAAACCAGGGCGATCGGGTTGAAGCTTTCTTT.

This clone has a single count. The CDR3 spells CASSLFQGVGQPQHF. In DNA, the CDR3 is TGTGCCAGCAGTTTATTCCAGGGGGTGGGTCAGCCCCAGCATTTT. J is TRBJ1-5 and V is TRBV28; 7 bases map to TRBD1. V dropped 1 base and J dropped 6; count of bases not matched to a gene: 6. Looked up from germline, CDR1 is MDHEN and CDR2 is SYDVKM. The CDR3 is 15 residues long. The full variable domain, with the rest looked up from reference TRBV28 and TRBJ1-5, is DVKVTQSSRYLVKRTGEKVFLECVQDMDHENMFWYRQDPGLGLRLIYFSYDVKMKEKGDIPEGYSVSREKKERFSLILESASTNQTSMYLCASSLFQGVGQPQHFGDGTRLSIL.

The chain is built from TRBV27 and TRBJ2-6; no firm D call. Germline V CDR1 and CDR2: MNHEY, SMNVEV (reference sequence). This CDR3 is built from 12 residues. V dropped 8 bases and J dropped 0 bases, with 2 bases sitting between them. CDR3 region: CASRSGANVLTF. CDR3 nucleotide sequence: TGTGCCAGCCGCTCTGGGGCCAACGTCCTGACTTTC.